A single sample is the source of the 15 T cell receptor beta chains below, sequenced in a study of blood T cell repertoires in COVID-19. Sequencing used immunoSEQ multiplex PCR; TCRdb keeps in-frame clones, though not all of them. The sample records about 220,000 clones, roughly 90% being singletons. Sequenced: PBMCs or T cells enriched from blood (not recorded which). These receptors were collected from a man aged 25-45 years who had been exposed to COVID-19.

The chain employs TRBV19 and TRBJ2-1; D is possibly TRBD2 (6 bases). The CDR3 covers 13 residues. Between the trimmed V and J ends, which lost 2 bases and 9 bases, there was a span of 11 bases. The germline V gene has CDR1 LNHDA and CDR2 SQIVND (reference sequence). CDR3 sequence (DNA): TGTGCCAGTAGTATAACTAGCCATGTTGAGCAGTTCTTC. Residues: CASSITSHVEQFF.

V is TRBV5-1 and J is TRBJ2-1, with 7 bases that match TRBD1. Germline assignment: CDR1 SGHRS and CDR2 YFSETQ. CDR3 size: 11 residues. V gave up 2 bases and J gave up 14 bases; unmatched junction bases: 4. The CDR3 coding sequence is TGCGCCAGCAGCTTTGACAGGGAAGAGTTCTTC. Translation: CASSFDREEFF.

This chain links TRBV5-4 with TRBJ1-1; 7 bases line up with TRBD1. Germline assignment: CDR1 SGHNT and CDR2 YYREEE (reference sequence). The CDR3 runs to 16 residues. V lost 4 bases to trimming and J lost 0 bases; unmatched junction nucleotides: 9. The DNA for the CDR3 is TGTGCCAGCAGCCCACGGACAGGCCAGATGAACACTGAAGCTTTCTTT. As protein: CASSPRTGQMNTEAFF.

The V gene is TRBV14, the J gene TRBJ2-3; TRBD1 matches at 7 bases. Per germline, CDR1 SGHDN and CDR2 FVKESK. This CDR3 spans 15 amino acids. Losses at the gene ends were 1 base for V and 5 bases for J; bases not matched to a gene: 6. The CDR3 DNA reads as TGTGCCAGCAGCCAAGTTAGGGGGCAAGTAGATACGCAGTATTTT. This gives the protein CASSQVRGQVDTQYF.

The rearrangement links TRBV6-4 to TRBJ2-2; D gene ambiguous. CDR1 MRHNA and CDR2 SNTAGT come from the germline V gene. This CDR3 is built from 15 residues. V dropped 3 bases and J dropped 7 bases, with 15 bases sitting between them. The DNA for the CDR3 is TGTGCCAGCAGTGAATTACCCTTTCGCGGCGGGGAGCTGTTTTTT. It specifies CASSELPFRGGELFF.

J is TRBJ2-5 and V is TRBV3-1 (or the pseudogene TRBV3-2); 7 bases map to TRBD2. In germline, CDR1 is LGHDT, CDR2 YNNKEL (reference sequence). Unmatched junction bases numbered 12, after V lost 4 bases and J lost 1 base. The CDR3 is made up of 17 amino acids. CDR3 residues: CASSPPGGLLGQETQYF. The CDR3 coding sequence is TGTGCCAGCAGCCCACCCGGGGGGTTATTGGGCCAAGAGACCCAGTACTTC.

This sequence joins TRBV7-9 and TRBJ1-5, with D uncertain. V gave up 0 bases and J gave up 4 bases, with 16 bases separating them. Germline assignment: CDR1 SEHNR and CDR2 FQNEAQ (reference sequence). CDR3 size: 17 residues. The CDR3 protein is CASSLASGVLGNQPQHF. CDR3 sequence (DNA): TGTGCCAGCAGCTTAGCCTCCGGGGTTCTGGGTAATCAGCCCCAGCATTTT.

This clone was seen only once. J is TRBJ2-7 and V is TRBV10-3, with 9 bases matching TRBD1. V trimming: 0 bases; J trimming: 2 bases; junction bases outside the gene matches: 5. The CDR3 is made up of 16 amino acids. CDR1 and CDR2 (germline): ENHRY, SYGVKD. In DNA form, the CDR3 reads TGTGCCATCAGTGAGTCATTGGGGACAGGGACCTACGAGCAGTACTTC. Translating gives CAISESLGTGTYEQYF.

This clone was picked up one time. This sequence joins TRBV6-1 and TRBJ1-5; 7 bases align to TRBD1. V was pared by 0 bases and J by 5 bases, with 4 bases of the junction left unmatched. The germline V gene encodes CDR1 MNHNS and CDR2 SASEGT. The CDR3 length is 15 residues. This CDR3 is CASSEARGGDQPQHF. CDR3 bases: TGTGCCAGCAGTGAAGCGCGAGGGGGCGATCAGCCCCAGCATTTT.

The gene calls are TRBV11-2 and TRBJ2-5; 7 bases fit TRBD1. With V trimmed by 5 bases and J by 5 bases, 5 bases remained unmatched. Germline CDR1 and CDR2: SGHAT and FQNNGV. The CDR3 covers 13 residues. The CDR3 nucleotides are TGTGCCAGCAGCGATACAGGGGTCGAGACCCAGTACTTC. It yields the protein CASSDTGVETQYF.

The chain couples TRBV11-2 to TRBJ2-4; maybe TRBD1 (6 bases). V lost 5 bases to trimming and J lost 0 bases, with 8 bases between them. CDR3 size: 14 residues. CDR1 SGHAT and CDR2 FQNNGV come from the germline V gene. CDR3 protein: CASSAGVAKNIQYF. In DNA, the CDR3 is TGTGCCAGCAGCGCAGGGGTAGCCAAAAACATTCAGTACTTC.

The rearrangement joins TRBV5-1 to TRBJ2-1; TRBD2 matches at 7 bases. Trimming took 4 bases from V and 4 from J; bases not matched to a gene: 5. The germline V gene has CDR1 SGHRS and CDR2 YFSETQ. The CDR3 has 14 amino acids. The CDR3 loop reads CASSPGLMYNEQFF. CDR3 nucleotides: TGCGCCAGCAGCCCGGGACTAATGTACAATGAGCAGTTCTTC.

The gene calls are TRBV27 and TRBJ2-3; 11 bases agree with TRBD2. Trimming at V came to 7 bases and at J to 2 bases, leaving 8 bases not matched to a gene. CDR3 length equals 16 residues. In germline, CDR1 is MNHEY, CDR2 SMNVEV (reference sequence). CDR3 amino acids: CASNPLAGELTDTQYF. The DNA of the CDR3 is TGTGCCAGCAACCCACTAGCGGGGGAACTCACAGATACGCAGTATTTT.

This chain links TRBV6-5 with TRBJ1-4, with 10 bases aligning to TRBD1. The CDR3 is 14 amino acids. V was clipped by 6 bases and J by 8 bases; unmatched bases: 6. Germline CDR1 and CDR2: MNHEY and SVGAGI. The CDR3 sequence is CASRTGGREEKLFF. DNA of the CDR3: TGTGCCAGCAGGACAGGGGGCCGGGAAGAAAAACTGTTTTTT.

The chain combines TRBV15 with TRBJ2-1; no clear D gene. This CDR3 has 12 amino acids. Germline V lookup: CDR1 LNHNV, CDR2 YYDKDF (reference sequence). Trimming shortened V by 1 base and J by 9 bases, and 7 bases separated the two germline ends. CDR3 loop: CATSRAPGEQFF. The CDR3 DNA follows: TGTGCCACCAGCAGAGCTCCGGGTGAGCAGTTCTTC.